What follows are 20 T cell receptor beta chains derived from one specimen sequenced in a study of CD8+ T cells in alopecia areata. Reverse transcribed after extraction, RNA yielded cDNA as the sequencing template. Measured with immunoSEQ multiplex PCR; TCRdb has only the in-frame clones, and not every one. This sample comprises roughly 110,000 clones, none seen once only. Sequencing was performed on lesional skin. The receptor source for this set is a C3H/HeJ mouse with alopecia areata. The mouse strain carries the MHC haplotype H2-k.

Worth noting for this clone: Each gene name is a mouse one. The observed sequence ends 4 residues before the CDR3 terminus, with the missing tail filled in from the germline J gene. This chain links TRBV1 with TRBJ1-1; 9 bases are a match to TRBD1. Germline CDR1 is NSQYPW and CDR2 is LRSPGD (reference sequence). The CDR3 contains 15 residues. V trimming: 4 bases; J trimming: 3 bases; junction bases outside the gene matches: 6. CDR3 DNA, as far as it was read: TGCACCTGCAGTGGGGGGACAGGGAGAGACACA. Protein: CTCSGGTGRDT. The entire CDR3 is CTCSGGTGRDTEVFF.

The table lists this clone with many counts. Mouse names are used for the genes. Coverage ceases 4 residues before the CDR3 finishes, and the germline J gene fills in the end. The rearrangement joins TRBV19 to TRBJ2-4, with 12 positions matching TRBD2. Germline CDR1 and CDR2: FNHDT and SITEND (reference sequence). CDR3 length: 15 amino acids. The sequenced CDR3 bases are TGTGCCAGCAGTCCCGGGACTGGGGGGATGAAC. Translating it yields CASSPGTGGMN. The CDR3 in full is CASSPGTGGMNTLYF.

There are a few counts of this clone. Gene names are mouse gene names. The CDR3 end lies 4 residues beyond the end of the read and is filled in from the germline J gene. This chain uses TRBV1 with TRBJ2-1, with 8 bases that match TRBD2. Trimming cost V 3 bases and J 0 bases; bases outside gene matches: 7. Germline V lookup: CDR1 NSQYPW, CDR2 LRSPGD (reference sequence). The CDR3 runs to 17 residues. CDR3 sequence: CTCSAWHWGHNYAEQFF. Incomplete CDR3 DNA: TGCACCTGCAGTGCCTGGCACTGGGGGCATAACTATGCT.

As concerns this clone: Genes here carry mouse names. With the read ending 4 residues before the CDR3 end, the germline J gene is used to fill in that end. The gene calls are TRBV19 and TRBJ2-1; TRBD2 aligns across 9 bases. CDR1 FNHDT and CDR2 SITEND come from the germline V gene (reference sequence). J lost 1 base, V lost 6 bases, and 2 bases had no gene match. This CDR3 comprises 14 residues. The part of the CDR3 DNA that was read is TGTGCCAGCATCTGGGGGGGGAACTATGCT. This gives the protein CASIWGGNYA. The whole CDR3 is CASIWGGNYAEQFF.

This clone was observed a handful of times. The listed genes are named as in mouse. The read stops 4 residues short of the end of the CDR3; the missing end is completed from the germline J gene. The sample carries other DNA sequences with the same CDR3. J is TRBJ1-1 and V is TRBV16; the D is unclear. Germline CDR1 SGHSA, CDR2 FRNQAP. The CDR3 has 12 amino acids. The CDR3 sequence: CASSLGQTEVFF. CDR3 bases read: TGTGCAAGCAGCTTAGGCCAGACA.

With regard to this clone: Mouse names are used for the genes. The read halts 4 residues ahead of the CDR3 end, with the missing end drawn from the germline J gene. V usage is TRBV19 and J usage is TRBJ2-7; TRBD2 aligns across 10 bases. Germline CDR1 reads FNHDT; CDR2 reads SITEND (reference sequence). Trimming removed 5 bases from V and 0 bases from J; junction bases left unmatched: 8. This CDR3 comprises 16 residues. The CDR3 region is CASSPDWGASSYEQYF. The CDR3 bases that were read are TGTGCCAGCAGCCCCGACTGGGGGGCGAGCTCCTAT.

This clone was observed many times. Gene names denote mouse genes. Coverage ceases 4 residues before the CDR3 finishes, and the germline J gene fills in the end. V and J are TRBV24 and TRBJ1-2; 7 nucleotides match TRBD1. Germline values: CDR1 KGHTA, CDR2 FRNEEI. V gave up 0 bases and J gave up 0 bases; unmatched junction bases: 1. CDR3 length: 15 residues. The covered CDR3 bases are TGTGCCAGCAGTCTGTACGGGACAGCAAACTCC. It translates to CASSLYGTANS. From start to end, the CDR3 is CASSLYGTANSDYTF.

Comment on this clone: There is a difference at residue 10 between the TCRdb protein and the DNA translation, so the protein given here was translated from the DNA. Germline and genes: mouse. The missing CDR3 end, 3 residues past where the read stops, is filled in from the germline J gene. This chain links TRBV13-1 with TRBJ1-6, with TRBD1 as a possible D gene (6 bases). TRBJ1-6 is annotated as an ORF whose role is uncertain. The CDR3 spans 13 residues. Trimming shortened V by 2 bases and J by 9 bases, and 9 bases separated the two germline ends. CDR1 NSHNY and CDR2 SYGAGN come from the germline V gene. The CDR3: CASSEGGGSPLYF. The sequenced CDR3 bases are TGTGCCAGCAGTGAAGGGGGGGGTTCGCCC.

In the case of this clone: The TCRdb protein and the DNA translation do not line up at residue 11; the protein shown here was made by translating the DNA. Each gene name is a mouse one. The CDR3 end lies 3 residues beyond the end of the read and is filled in from the germline J gene. The same CDR3 arises from other DNA sequences in this sample as well. The rearrangement joins TRBV19 to TRBJ1-6, with 10 bases aligning to TRBD1. TRBJ1-6 carries the ORF label, with uncertain function. The CDR3 loop spans 14 amino acids. Germline V lookup: CDR1 FNHDT, CDR2 SITEND (reference sequence). The ends lost 4 bases at V and 8 bases at J; junction bases unmatched: 3. CDR3 residues: CASSRDRGDSPLYF. CDR3 DNA (partial): TGTGCCAGCAGTCGGGACAGGGGTGATTCGCCC.

In regard to this clone: Mouse gene names apply. The CDR3 goes on 4 residues after the read ends, and that part is filled in from the germline J gene. V and J are TRBV13-3 and TRBJ2-2; 10 bases match TRBD1. Germline trimming cut 1 base from V and 4 bases from J; bases unmatched to any gene: 4. The V gene's germline CDR1 is NNHDY and CDR2 SYVADS. The CDR3 extends over 16 amino acids. The sequenced CDR3 bases are TGTGCCAGCAGTGATCTGGACAGGGGGACCACCGGG. Protein sequence: CASSDLDRGTTG. The complete CDR3 reads CASSDLDRGTTGQLYF.

This clone was recorded many times. Mouse germline and gene names are used. CDR3 sequence: CASSEGQGETLYF. The sequenced part of the CDR3 DNA is TGTGCCAGCAGTGAGGGACAGGGAGAA. The V call is TRBV13-3, the J call TRBJ2-3; 9 bases align to TRBD1. The observed sequence ends 4 residues before the CDR3 terminus, with the missing tail filled in from the germline J gene. The CDR3 covers 13 residues. Germline CDR1 is NNHDY and CDR2 is SYVADS.

In the case of this clone: Gene names follow the mouse nomenclature. The read halts 4 residues ahead of the CDR3 end, with the missing end drawn from the germline J gene. The chain is built from TRBV13-3 and TRBJ2-7, with D tentatively TRBD2 (7 bases). CDR3 length: 14 residues. Germline CDR1 NNHDY, CDR2 SYVADS. V was shortened by 2 bases and J by 3 bases, with 12 bases between the two germline ends. The CDR3 DNA, read in part, is TGTGCCAGCAGTGACCTGGGGGCTCTCTAT. The encoded protein is CASSDLGALY. The full CDR3 is CASSDLGALYEQYF.

This clone was counted only a few times. Gene names and germline match the mouse. The read gets to within 4 residues of the CDR3 end, and the germline J gene fills in the rest. The chain combines TRBV13-3 with TRBJ2-4, with D unresolved. CDR1 NNHDY and CDR2 SYVADS come from the germline V gene. The length of the CDR3 is 15 residues. The germline V and J ends were trimmed by 0 bases and 0 bases, with 8 bases remaining between them. This chain's CDR3 is CASSDAARSQNTLYF. Incomplete CDR3 DNA: TGTGCCAGCAGTGATGCTGCGCGTAGTCAAAAC.

As regards this clone: The germline and genes are mouse ones. The read terminates 4 residues before the CDR3 end, so the remaining end is supplied by the germline J gene. V is TRBV1 and J is TRBJ2-1, with 14 bases fitting TRBD2. Germline CDR1 and CDR2: NSQYPW and LRSPGD (reference sequence). The CDR3 extends over 16 amino acids. The V gene end was trimmed by 4 bases and the J gene end by 3 bases; junction bases not matched to a gene: 2. Incomplete CDR3 DNA: TGCACCTGCAGTGGCGGGACTGGGGGGGCCTATGCT. This gives the protein CTCSGGTGGAYA. The whole CDR3 protein is CTCSGGTGGAYAEQFF.

Details on this clone: Germline and genes: mouse. The read gets to within 4 residues of the CDR3 end, and the germline J gene fills in the rest. The chain combines TRBV19 with TRBJ2-5; a possible D gene is TRBD1 (6 bases). Germline CDR1 and CDR2: FNHDT and SITEND (reference sequence). The CDR3 loop spans 15 amino acids. Incomplete CDR3 DNA: TGTGCCAGCAGTATCTCCGGGACATCAGGGGAC. Protein: CASSISGTSGD. The whole CDR3 sequence is CASSISGTSGDTQYF.

As regards this clone: Any gene name here is a mouse gene name. From the germline J gene comes the end of the CDR3, since the read stops 4 residues before it. The chain carries TRBV17 and TRBJ2-7; 8 positions agree with TRBD1. Germline V CDR1 and CDR2: MNHDT, YYDKIL. The CDR3 length is 13 residues. The CDR3 DNA, read in part, is TGTGCTAGCAGCCCAGGGGGCTACGAT. Translation: CASSPGGYD. The entire CDR3 sequence reads CASSPGGYDEQYF.

This clone was detected a few times. TCRdb's protein sequence differs at residue 13 from the translated DNA; the protein presented here follows the DNA. These gene names are mouse names. Read coverage stops 3 residues before the CDR3 terminus; the germline J gene supplies the remainder. This rearrangement joins TRBV1 to TRBJ1-6; tentatively, D is TRBD1 (5 bases). TRBJ1-6 falls under the ORF class, with uncertain function. Germline V gives CDR1 NSQYPW, CDR2 LRSPGD (reference sequence). V lost 3 bases to trimming and J lost 0 bases, with 9 bases between them. The CDR3 consists of 16 residues. The sequenced CDR3 bases are TGCACCTGCAGTGCCCAGGGAAATTCCTATAATTCGCCC. Residues: CTCSAQGNSYNSP. The entire CDR3 protein is CTCSAQGNSYNSPLYF.

Comments on this clone: Gene names and germline refer to mouse. The CDR3 goes on 4 residues after the read ends, and that part is filled in from the germline J gene. This chain links TRBV13-3 with TRBJ2-1, with 7 bases fitting TRBD1. The CDR3 has 15 residues. Germline V gene sequence: CDR1 NNHDY, CDR2 SYVADS. V shed 3 bases and J 2 bases; nucleotides not matched to a gene: 5. The covered CDR3 bases are TGTGCCAGCAGTGCCGGGGACAGACACTATGCT. This encodes CASSAGDRHYA. In full, the CDR3 is CASSAGDRHYAEQFF.

Regarding this clone: Genes here carry mouse names. The DNA read from the CDR3 is TGTGCCAGCAGCAACAGGGGGCAGGACTCC. It is translated as CASSNRGQDS. The whole CDR3 reads CASSNRGQDSDYTF. The chain is built from TRBV13-1 and TRBJ1-2, with TRBD1 matching 9 bases. The read comes to an end 4 residues before the CDR3 does, leaving the germline J gene to fill in the end. Germline V gene lookup returns CDR1 NSHNY and CDR2 SYGAGN. V lost 5 bases to trimming and J lost 3 bases; unmatched junction nucleotides: 5. This CDR3 contains 14 residues.

This clone came up a few times. The listed genes are named as in mouse. The read falls 4 residues short of the CDR3 end, and the missing part is taken from the germline J gene. This chain joins TRBV1 and TRBJ1-1; 8 bases map to TRBD1. This CDR3 has 15 amino acids. Per the germline V gene, CDR1 is NSQYPW and CDR2 is LRSPGD (reference sequence). Unmatched junction bases numbered 2, after V lost 2 bases and J lost 0 bases. CDR3 residues: CTCSARRGQNTEVFF. Partial CDR3 DNA: TGCACCTGCAGTGCACGCAGGGGGCAGAACACA.